The T cell receptor (beta chain) under discussion was sequenced for a study of OX40 agonist ivuxolimab in advanced cancers. Whole-study results and caveats: Antigen specificity was not determined for the expanded peripheral T cells. The mean number of expanded clones was higher in CD8+ T cells than in CD4+.

The V end was cut by 2 bases, the J end by 0 bases, with 7 bases between. This CDR3 is built from 15 residues. CDR1 and CDR2 from the germline V gene are MDHEN and SYDVKM. Libraries were prepared by immunoSEQ multiplex PCR; TCRdb keeps only in-frame clonotypes and omits some of them. There are about 27,000 clones in the sample; approximately 85% occur only once, and roughly 23% lies in the top ten. On this clone itself: Its antigen is still unknown.

The source of this sequence is an adult with an advanced solid tumor such as melanoma, head and neck, liver or kidney cancer. Sequences were derived from CD4+ or CD8+ T cells sorted from blood, sampled in a trial of the OX40 agonist ivuxolimab. The rearrangement joins TRBV28 to TRBJ1-4; D is ambiguous. The CDR3 coding sequence is TGTGCCAGCAGTTTAACCAGTGCAACTAATGAAAAACTGTTTTTT. This gives the protein CASSLTSATNEKLFF.